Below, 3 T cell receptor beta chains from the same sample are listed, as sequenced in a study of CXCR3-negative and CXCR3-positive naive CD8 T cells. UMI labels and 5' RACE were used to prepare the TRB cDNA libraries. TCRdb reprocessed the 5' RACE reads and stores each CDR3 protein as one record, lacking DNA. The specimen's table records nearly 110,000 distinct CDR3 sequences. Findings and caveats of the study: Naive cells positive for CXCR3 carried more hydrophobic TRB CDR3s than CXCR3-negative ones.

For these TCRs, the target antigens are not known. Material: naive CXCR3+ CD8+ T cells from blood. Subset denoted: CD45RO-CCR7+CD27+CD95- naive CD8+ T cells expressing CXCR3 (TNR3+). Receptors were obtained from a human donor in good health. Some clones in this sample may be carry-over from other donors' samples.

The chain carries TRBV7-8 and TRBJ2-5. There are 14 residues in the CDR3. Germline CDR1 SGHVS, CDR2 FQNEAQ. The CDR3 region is CASSSFINQETQYF. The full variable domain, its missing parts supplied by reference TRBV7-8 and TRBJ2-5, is GAGVSQSPRYKVAKRGQDVALRCDPISGHVSLFWYQQALGQGPEFLTYFQNEAQLDKSGLPSDRFFAERPEGSVSTLKIQRTQQEDSAVYLCASSSFINQETQYFGPGTRLLVL.

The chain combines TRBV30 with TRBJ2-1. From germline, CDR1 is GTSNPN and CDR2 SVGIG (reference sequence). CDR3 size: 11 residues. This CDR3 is CAWRMRNEQFF.

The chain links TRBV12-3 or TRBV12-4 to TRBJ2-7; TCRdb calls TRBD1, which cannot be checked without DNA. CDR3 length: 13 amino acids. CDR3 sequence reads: CASSDGQGYEQYF.